This T cell receptor beta chain was sequenced in a study of blood T cell repertoires in COVID-19. The wider study: From T cells, B-cell-depleted T cells, or PBMCs came the material, which was cDNA or gDNA.

Germline assignment: CDR1 LGHNA and CDR2 YNFKEQ. V was pared by 0 bases and J by 2 bases, with 11 bases between. The CDR3 covers 16 residues. Some clones are missing from TCRdb's copy, which holds only in-frame ones; the method was immunoSEQ multiplex PCR. The table lists 250,000 or so clones, 75% to 90% of them singletons. V is TRBV4-2 and J is TRBJ2-1, with TRBD1 as a possible D gene (5 bases). This clonotype was sampled from a middle-aged woman who had recovered from COVID-19. The sequencing sample was made of peripheral blood. The CDR3 sequence is CASSQEGVGAYNEQFF. The CDR3 DNA reads TGTGCCAGCAGCCAAGAAGGGGTCGGCGCCTACAATGAGCAGTTCTTC.